This TCR beta chain was retrieved from a study of blood T cell repertoires in COVID-19. Using immunoSEQ multiplex PCR, the repertoire was profiled, and TCRdb retains in-frame clones only, with some absent. Of 250,000 or so clones listed, 84% are singletons. V was pared by 4 bases and J by 7 bases, with 10 bases of the junction left unmatched. This CDR3 contains 16 residues. The germline gives CDR1 SGHTA, CDR2 FQGNSA. Sequencing used peripheral blood. The clonotype originates from a man aged 50 or older with acute or convalescent COVID-19. The chain joins TRBV7-2 to TRBJ1-6, with 7 bases fitting TRBD1. The CDR3 is CASSSQRGRGNSPLHF. DNA of the CDR3: TGTGCCAGCAGCTCGCAGAGGGGGCGCGGGAATTCACCCCTCCACTTT.